These 31 T cell receptor beta chains came from one sample sequenced in a study of T-cell memory formation after mild COVID-19. Using its own MiXCR run on the 5' RACE reads, TCRdb lists one record per CDR3 protein. The table shows under 400,000 distinct CDR3 sequences, with 28% occurring only once. The specimen was PBMCs or a T cell subset sorted from them (not recorded which). All receptors derive from an adult woman who had mild COVID-19 (a few samples of this study predate the infection). Cell type and time point are not known.

The chain joins TRBV13 to TRBJ1-1; D not resolved. The CDR3 totals 15 residues. V was cut by 5 bases and J by 4 bases, with 17 bases left in between. Germline values: CDR1 PRHDT, CDR2 FYEKMQ (reference sequence). This CDR3 reads CASSPQTGWGTEAFF. The CDR3 DNA follows: TGTGCCAGCAGCCCCCAGACGGGGTGGGGCACTGAAGCTTTCTTT.

The chain employs TRBV29-1 and TRBJ2-1, with D possibly being TRBD2 (7 bases). Germline V gives CDR1 SQVTM, CDR2 ANQGSEA. This CDR3 spans 14 amino acids. The V end was cut by 5 bases, the J end by 6 bases, with 17 bases between. For the CDR3, the DNA is TGCAGCGTTCTCCAAATGGGAGGGGGCAATGAGCAGTTCTTC. This encodes CSVLQMGGGNEQFF.

The table lists this clonotype with many counts. The chain is built from TRBV15 and TRBJ1-1; unclear D gene. The CDR3 runs to 15 residues. Trimming removed 3 bases at V and 3 bases at J, with 14 bases between. Germline V gives CDR1 LNHNV, CDR2 YYDKDF (reference sequence). CDR3 DNA: TGTGCCACCAGCAGGCGAGACGGGTTCTACACTGAAGCTTTCTTT. It codes for CATSRRDGFYTEAFF.

The V call is TRBV7-2, the J call TRBJ2-1, with 7 bases identical to TRBD2. CDR1 and CDR2 (germline): SGHTA, FQGNSA. The V and J ends lost 2 bases and 8 bases, in that order; junction bases with no gene match: 3. The CDR3 contains 13 residues. In nucleotides, the CDR3 is TGTGCCAGCAGCTTACAGGGAGGGGATGAGCAGTTCTTC. This codes for CASSLQGGDEQFF.

CDR3 protein: CASSQEPLWAGISEKLFF. CDR3 bases: TGTGCCAGCAGCCAAGAGCCCCTCTGGGCAGGGATTTCGGAAAAACTGTTTTTT. The chain recombines TRBV4-2 with TRBJ1-4; D possibly corresponds to TRBD1 (5 bases). The V end lost 0 bases, the J end lost 8 bases, and 22 bases lay between the germline ends. The V gene's germline CDR1 is LGHNA and CDR2 YNFKEQ. The length of the CDR3 is 18 residues.

This clonotype was counted only a few times. The chain is built from TRBV27 and TRBJ2-1; possibly TRBD1 for D (5 bases). Per the germline V gene, CDR1 is MNHEY and CDR2 is SMNVEV (reference sequence). V was clipped by 2 bases and J by 5 bases, with 10 bases between them. The CDR3 runs to 14 residues. The DNA of the CDR3 is TGTGCCAGCAGTTTAATCGCAGGGAACAATGAGCAGTTCTTC. It encodes CASSLIAGNNEQFF.

The rearrangement links TRBV6-5 to TRBJ2-7, with D tentatively TRBD2 (5 bases). Germline CDR1 reads MNHEY; CDR2 reads SVGAGI. Trimming left V 8 bases short and J 4 bases short, with 12 bases between. The CDR3 has 12 amino acids. The CDR3 is CASLGGSYEQYF. Here the CDR3 DNA reads TGTGCCAGCCTAGGAGGATCGTACGAGCAGTACTTC.

V usage is TRBV7-9 and J usage is TRBJ2-7; TRBD2 matches 13 bases. The CDR3 has 15 amino acids. V lost 3 bases and J lost 3; bases outside the gene matches: 2. Germline CDR1 reads SEHNR; CDR2 reads FQNEAQ (reference sequence). The CDR3 spells CASSLRLAGGYEQYF. The CDR3 DNA follows: TGTGCCAGCAGCTTGAGACTAGCGGGGGGCTACGAGCAGTACTTC.

There are many counts of this clonotype. The chain employs TRBV14 and TRBJ2-2; D tentatively fits TRBD1 or TRBD2 (5 bases each). This CDR3 comprises 17 residues. V lost 0 bases and J 3 bases, leaving 14 bases between the germline ends. CDR1 and CDR2 (germline): SGHDN, FVKESK. The chain's CDR3 is CASSQDGTVRHTGELFF. The CDR3 region has the DNA TGTGCCAGCAGCCAAGATGGGACGGTGAGGCACACCGGGGAGCTGTTTTTT. The full variable domain, with the rest looked up from reference TRBV14 and TRBJ2-2, is EAGVTQFPSHSVIEKGQTVTLRCDPISGHDNLYWYRRVMGKEIKFLLHFVKESKQDESGMPNNRFLAERTGGTYSTLKVQPAELEDSGVYFCASSQDGTVRHTGELFFGEGSRLTVL.

The table lists this clonotype with a few counts. V gene TRBV7-2 combines with J gene TRBJ2-7; D is possibly TRBD1 (6 bases). Per the germline V gene, CDR1 is SGHTA and CDR2 is FQGNSA. The ends were cut back, 3 bases at V and 9 bases at J, with 30 bases in the middle. The CDR3 sequence is 18 residues long. Written as DNA, the CDR3 is TGTGCCAGCAGCTTTCTTACCCTGGACAGATTAAATTACGAGGGGCAGTACTTC. Its protein is CASSFLTLDRLNYEGQYF.

This clonotype was recorded at least ten times. V usage is TRBV29-1 and J usage is TRBJ1-3; D gene ambiguous. V dropped 6 bases and J dropped 1 base, with 10 bases sitting between them. Germline lookup yields CDR1 SQVTM and CDR2 ANQGSEA. This CDR3 contains 13 residues. CDR3 loop: CSVALMSGNTIYF. DNA of the CDR3: TGCAGCGTAGCGCTGATGTCTGGAAACACCATATATTTT.

The chain couples TRBV7-8 to TRBJ2-1; D remains ambiguous. The V gene's germline CDR1 is SGHVS and CDR2 FQNEAQ. Deletions cut 0 bases from V and 4 bases from J, with 7 bases between. The CDR3 covers 14 residues. CDR3 sequence: CASSLANAYNEQFF. For the CDR3, the DNA is TGTGCCAGCAGCTTAGCGAACGCGTACAATGAGCAGTTCTTC.

This rearrangement joins TRBV5-6 to TRBJ1-2; D gene unclear. V gave up 5 bases and J gave up 4 bases, with 12 bases separating them. The germline V gene has CDR1 SGHDT and CDR2 YYEEEE. CDR3 size: 13 residues. The CDR3 spells CASSARRVYGYTF. CDR3 nucleotide sequence: TGTGCCAGCAGTGCTAGGAGGGTCTATGGCTACACCTTC.

In its sample, this clonotype was seen a few times. The chain links TRBV30 to TRBJ2-7; D not resolved. Between the trimmed V and J ends, which lost 1 base and 7 bases, there was a span of 11 bases. This CDR3 contains 12 residues. CDR1 is GTSNPN, CDR2 SVGIG, per germline (reference sequence). As DNA, the CDR3 is TGTGCCTGGAGTGGTGTCGGCAGGGAGCAGTACTTC. It is translated as CAWSGVGREQYF.

This clonotype has more than one count but fewer than ten. The rearrangement joins TRBV30 to TRBJ2-6; D is unresolved. The CDR3 totals 13 residues. With 3 bases removed from V and 3 bases from J, the gap between germline ends came to 6 bases. Germline V CDR1 and CDR2: GTSNPN, SVGIG (reference sequence). The CDR3 spells CAWSGSGANVLTF. The CDR3 region has the DNA TGTGCCTGGAGCGGAAGTGGGGCCAACGTCCTGACTTTC.

The chain is built from TRBV4-3 and TRBJ2-3; 8 bases map to TRBD1. V dropped 0 bases and J dropped 2; count of bases not matched to a gene: 7. This CDR3 has 17 amino acids. From germline, CDR1 is LGHNA and CDR2 YSLEER. CDR3: CASSQDRTGRPTDTQYF. CDR3 DNA: TGCGCCAGCAGCCAAGACCGGACAGGGAGACCCACAGATACGCAGTATTTT.

V gene TRBV10-3 combines with J gene TRBJ1-1; 11 nucleotides align to TRBD1. This CDR3 has 15 residues. Trimming cost V 6 bases and J 0 bases; bases outside gene matches: 3. Germline lookup yields CDR1 ENHRY and CDR2 SYGVKD. The CDR3 sequence: CAIRPGQGVNTEAFF. CDR3 coding DNA: TGTGCCATCAGACCGGGACAGGGGGTGAACACTGAAGCTTTCTTT.

V usage is TRBV7-9 and J usage is TRBJ2-5; D is ambiguous. V was clipped by 6 bases and J by 2 bases, with 7 bases between them. CDR1 and CDR2 (germline): SEHNR, FQNEAQ (reference sequence). This CDR3 spans 12 amino acids. The CDR3 here is CASRNPQETQYF. In DNA, the CDR3 is TGTGCCAGCAGGAACCCACAAGAGACCCAGTACTTC.

V gene TRBV6-2 or TRBV6-3 combines with J gene TRBJ1-5; 7 bases are shared with TRBD1. Per the germline V gene, CDR1 is MNHEY and CDR2 is SVGEGT. V lost 0 bases to trimming and J lost 6 bases; unmatched junction nucleotides: 8. The CDR3 has 16 residues. The CDR3 is CASSYSGTELSQPQHF. In DNA, the CDR3 is TGTGCCAGCAGTTACTCGGGGACAGAACTGAGTCAGCCCCAGCATTTT.

This chain links TRBV20-1 with TRBJ1-4; D is unclear. CDR3 length: 13 residues. The V gene lost 1 base and the J gene lost 13 bases, with 16 bases spanning the gap. Germline CDR1 is DFQATT and CDR2 is SNEGSKA (reference sequence). The CDR3, as DNA: TGCAGTGCTAGAGTCCACAGCCCGCGCGGACTGTTTTTT. This gives the protein CSARVHSPRGLFF.

The chain recombines TRBV15 with TRBJ2-3; 11 positions agree with TRBD1. V was pared by 3 bases and J by 5 bases, with 1 base of the junction left unmatched. CDR3 length equals 14 residues. Germline V gives CDR1 LNHNV, CDR2 YYDKDF (reference sequence). The CDR3 bases are TGTGCCACCAGCAGGGACAGGGGGCAAGATACGCAGTATTTT. This gives the protein CATSRDRGQDTQYF.

This clonotype was seen a handful of times. The gene calls are TRBV14 and TRBJ1-1; D possibly corresponds to TRBD1 (6 bases). The V end lost 0 bases, the J end lost 3 bases, and 17 bases lay between the germline ends. This CDR3 is built from 17 residues. Germline values: CDR1 SGHDN, CDR2 FVKESK. The CDR3 nucleotides read TGTGCCAGCAGCCAAGACCCCGAAATGGGGGGCTACACTGAAGCTTTCTTT. It encodes CASSQDPEMGGYTEAFF.

The chain links TRBV13 to TRBJ2-1, with D possibly being TRBD1 or TRBD2 (6 bases each). CDR1 is PRHDT and CDR2 is FYEKMQ in the germline V gene (reference sequence). The CDR3 contains 16 residues. V gave up 4 bases and J gave up 3 bases, with 16 bases separating them. The CDR3 loop reads CASSSNWGADYNEQFF. The CDR3 DNA follows: TGTGCCAGCAGCTCTAACTGGGGGGCCGACTACAATGAGCAGTTCTTC. Full variable domain (outside the CDR3, taken from reference TRBV13 and TRBJ2-1): AAGVIQSPRHLIKEKRETATLKCYPIPRHDTVYWYQQGPGQDPQFLISFYEKMQSDKGSIPDRFSAQQFSDYHSELNMSSLELGDSALYFCASSSNWGADYNEQFFGPGTRLTVL.

This clonotype was recorded a few times. The rearrangement links TRBV6-5 to TRBJ2-3; the match to TRBD2 covers 13 bases. Germline-derived CDR1 and CDR2 are MNHEY and SVGAGI. The length of the CDR3 is 15 residues. J was trimmed by 3 bases and V by 7 bases; bases with no gene match: 4. The CDR3 DNA follows: TGTGCCAGCAACCCGACTAGCGGGAGGACAGATACGCAGTATTTT. Protein sequence: CASNPTSGRTDTQYF.

The rearrangement uses TRBV15 and TRBJ2-4; 9 bases match TRBD2. Germline V CDR1 and CDR2: LNHNV, YYDKDF (reference sequence). V dropped 1 base and J dropped 7; count of bases not matched to a gene: 8. The CDR3 length is 16 residues. CDR3 DNA sequence: TGTGCCACCAGCAGAGGGACTGGCGGGAGGGCGAACATTCAGTACTTC. It translates to CATSRGTGGRANIQYF.

The chain is built from TRBV20-1 and TRBJ1-1; no clear D gene. Trimming removed 0 bases at V and 1 base at J, with 9 bases between. This CDR3 is built from 14 residues. Germline CDR1 is DFQATT and CDR2 is SNEGSKA (reference sequence). CDR3 coding DNA: TGCAGTGCTAGAGATTCCCCAGGGAACACTGAAGCTTTCTTT. Protein product: CSARDSPGNTEAFF.

The table lists this clonotype with many counts. The chain has TRBV28 and TRBJ2-1, with D hard to call. This CDR3 is built from 11 residues. Per the germline V gene, CDR1 is MDHEN and CDR2 is SYDVKM. V was trimmed by 6 bases and J by 3 bases, leaving 3 bases between them. The CDR3 sequence is CASRGYNEQFF. The CDR3, as DNA: TGTGCCAGCAGGGGCTACAATGAGCAGTTCTTC.

This clonotype has ten or more counts. The chain carries TRBV7-2 and TRBJ2-7; 9 positions agree with TRBD2. V was clipped by 2 bases and J by 0 bases; unmatched bases: 8. This CDR3 spans 17 amino acids. CDR1 and CDR2 from the germline V gene are SGHTA and FQGNSA. This CDR3 reads CASSLPGLAWGSYEQYF. The CDR3 DNA reads as TGTGCCAGCAGCTTACCCGGACTAGCGTGGGGCTCCTACGAGCAGTACTTC.

The chain recombines TRBV29-1 with TRBJ2-3, with D perhaps matching TRBD1 or TRBD2 (5 bases each). V lost 5 bases, J lost 2 bases, and 17 bases lay in between. There are 15 residues in the CDR3. The germline CDR1 and CDR2 sequences are SQVTM and ANQGSEA. CDR3 sequence: CSVLTGSGATDTQYF. The DNA of the CDR3 is TGCAGCGTTTTAACGGGGAGTGGGGCCACAGATACGCAGTATTTT.

The J gene is TRBJ1-5, the V gene TRBV4-1; TRBD1 aligns across 7 bases. Per the germline V gene, CDR1 is MGHRA and CDR2 is YSYEKL. The CDR3 spans 14 residues. Germline trimming cut 4 bases from V and 7 bases from J; bases unmatched to any gene: 7. Here the CDR3 reads CASSRRQGGQPQHF. The CDR3 DNA reads TGCGCCAGCAGCCGACGACAGGGCGGACAGCCCCAGCATTTT.

This clonotype was seen a few times. The chain is built from TRBV5-1 and TRBJ1-2; D may be TRBD1 (5 bases). This CDR3 region has 15 residues. CDR1 is SGHRS, CDR2 YFSETQ, per germline. Trimming took 3 bases from V and 8 from J, leaving 20 bases between them. CDR3: CASSSAQAAGAGYTF. CDR3 DNA sequence: TGCGCCAGCAGCTCGGCACAGGCCGCCGGGGCGGGCTACACCTTC. The variable domain in full, with the rest retrieved from reference TRBV5-1 and TRBJ1-2, is KAGVTQTPRYLIKTRGQQVTLSCSPISGHRSVSWYQQTPGQGLQFLFEYFSETQRNKGNFPGRFSGRQFSNSRSEMNVSTLELGDSALYLCASSSAQAAGAGYTFGSGTRLTVV.